Below, one T cell receptor beta chain is given with its context. Its antigen specificity is not known. It has no much larger one-base neighbor in the sample; base qualities were not kept. The CDR3 sequence holds 15 residues, the cysteine and phenylalanine included. The entry retains the CDR3 DNA only, 45 bases that are in frame from base 1. The germline V gene specifies KGHSH as CDR1 and LQKENI as CDR2. The V end loses 3 bases and the J end loses 2 bases, and a stretch of 11 bases separates them. This specimen belongs to a study of T cells in Graves' hyperthyroidism and ophthalmopathy (dated by TCRdb to the late 2010s). With regard to the full study: Peripheral blood samples were taken at initial diagnosis, before any treatment was given. The 95 to 100 discovery patients were randomly divided into training and test sets at a 7:3 ratio. After blood sampling, hyperthyroidism patients were treated with methimazole at a starting dose of 30 mg daily, and ophthalmopathy patients were treated with high-dose intravenous methylprednisolone. The paper reports TCR Vbeta CDR3 sequencing of 135 peripheral blood samples: under 45 ophthalmopathy, 75 to 80 hyperthyroidism and approximately 17 progressor patients. An independent validation cohort of under 20 hyperthyroidism patients and about 15 patients who later progressed to ophthalmopathy tested prospective prediction of ophthalmopathy. To identify distinguishing TCR V-J signatures, a discovery cohort of around 100 patients was used, comprising 43 with Graves' ophthalmopathy and roughly 60 with stable Graves' hyperthyroidism. In roughly six Graves' hyperthyroidism patients, the study also compared T-cell repertoires from thyroid tissue with T-cell repertoires from blood.

A patient counted as having stable Graves' hyperthyroidism if no progression to ophthalmopathy occurred over 18 months of follow-up. Hyperthyroidism patients were newly diagnosed, had a disease duration of under 2 months, and were aged 18 to 65 years. Exclusion was applied to patients with uncontrolled infections, other autoimmune diseases, pregnancy or lactation. Clinical symptoms, serum thyroxine and TRAb, thyroid ultrasound, and orbital computed tomography formed the basis for the diagnoses. PBMCs were separated from approximately 9.9 ml of fresh peripheral blood using Ficoll-Paque density gradient centrifugation. Total RNA was extracted with Trizol reagent, and quality was checked on an Agilent 2100 Bioanalyzer. Points the paper makes about the study in general: In cross-validation, a model built on a 13 V-J signature told ophthalmopathy apart from stable hyperthyroidism with 87.88% sensitivity and roughly 82% specificity, and in testing the same model reached 80%/75%. Most expanded thyroid clonotypes (frequency above 0.001) were also detected in blood, suggesting blood repertoires may reflect thyroid immune responses. In validation, progression to ophthalmopathy was predicted by the model with 70.59% sensitivity and roughly 76% specificity, a median of around 5.9 months before onset. Sample size was not statistically predetermined, and investigators were not blinded to group allocation.

Amplification of TCR beta CDR3 regions was carried out from RNA transcripts. For the first round of RT-PCR on the TCR CDR3, the HTBI primer set was used together with the Qiagen OneStep RT-PCR kit. Libraries were constructed in a second round of multiplex PCR, after which size selection and purification were carried out. Sequencing of the libraries was done on an Illumina HiSeq2000 using paired-end 100 bp reads. The paper's data handling went like this. Raw data were processed with SOAPnuke, discarding reads with adapters, uncalled bases, mean Phred below 15, or no exact constant-primer or identifier match. High-quality paired reads were merged using COPE v1.2.5, and each unique nucleotide sequence was defined as a clonotype. MiTCR v1.1 was used to align the clonotypes against IMGT TRBV, TRBD and TRBJ reference segments. The analysis was restricted to V-J combinations with a frequency above 0.0001, which together covered 99.2% of the repertoires. The TCS score was defined as F50 (clonal expansion) divided by E x V (chaos), with BLOSUM62-based TCRdist calculated between CDR3 peptides within each V-J. Welch's t-statistics and random forest reduced around 510 V-J features to 13, which were used in a naive Bayes classifier (R e1071). TCRdb applied fastp at Q25 and MiXCR to the public reads, then kept only in-frame beta chains. Identical CDR3 protein sequences are pooled into one entry, listed with their most common genes and DNA. The V and J calls here are based on TCRdb, not the publication. The sample table lists around 450,000 distinct CDR3 sequences, about an eighth of them with a count of one. In total, the top ten clones hold 5% to 6% of the sample.

The V gene is TRBV18 and the J gene is TRBJ1-3; the D segment cannot be called with confidence. Sequenced input: blood. This TCR was recovered from a woman between 18 and 29 years old with Graves' hyperthyroidism. The nucleotide sequence is TGTGCCAGCTCACCCAACACGGGGACTGGAAACACCATATATTTT. Protein translation: CASSPNTGTGNTIYF.